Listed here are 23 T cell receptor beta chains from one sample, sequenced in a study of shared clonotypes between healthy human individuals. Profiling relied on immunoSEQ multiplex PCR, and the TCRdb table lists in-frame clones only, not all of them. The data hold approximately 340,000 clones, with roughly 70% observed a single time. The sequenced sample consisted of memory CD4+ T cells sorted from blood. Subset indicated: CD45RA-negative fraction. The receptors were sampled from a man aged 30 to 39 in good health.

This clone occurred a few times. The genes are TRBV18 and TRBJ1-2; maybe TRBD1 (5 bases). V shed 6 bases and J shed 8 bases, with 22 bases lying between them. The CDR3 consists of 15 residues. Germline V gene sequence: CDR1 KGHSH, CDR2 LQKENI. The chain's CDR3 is CASSRMEGDMGGYTF. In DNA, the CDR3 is TGTGCCAGCTCCCGTATGGAAGGGGATATGGGCGGCTACACCTTC.

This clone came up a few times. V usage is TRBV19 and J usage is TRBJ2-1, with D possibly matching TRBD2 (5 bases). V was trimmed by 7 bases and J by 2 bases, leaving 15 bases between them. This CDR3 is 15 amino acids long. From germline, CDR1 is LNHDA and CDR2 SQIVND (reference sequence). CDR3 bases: TGTGCCAGTACCGTGGACCTAGCTGCCTACAATGAGCAGTTCTTC. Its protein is CASTVDLAAYNEQFF.

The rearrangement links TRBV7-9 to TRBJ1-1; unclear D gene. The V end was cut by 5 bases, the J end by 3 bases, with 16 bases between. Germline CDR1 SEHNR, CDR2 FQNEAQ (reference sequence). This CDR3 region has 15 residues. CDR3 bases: TGTGCCAGCAGCCTCAGTGAAGATTTTGACACTGAAGCTTTCTTT. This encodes CASSLSEDFDTEAFF.

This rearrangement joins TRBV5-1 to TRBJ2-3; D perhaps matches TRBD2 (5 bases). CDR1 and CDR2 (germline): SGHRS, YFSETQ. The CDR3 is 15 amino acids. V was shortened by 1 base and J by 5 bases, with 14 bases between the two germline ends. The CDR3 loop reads CASSLFGIERDTQYF. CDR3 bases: TGCGCCAGCAGCTTGTTCGGGATTGAAAGAGATACGCAGTATTTT.

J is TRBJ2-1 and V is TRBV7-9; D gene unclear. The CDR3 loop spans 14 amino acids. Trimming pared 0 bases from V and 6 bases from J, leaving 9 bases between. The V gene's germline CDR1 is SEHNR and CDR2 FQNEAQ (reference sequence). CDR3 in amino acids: CASSLAQVGNEQFF. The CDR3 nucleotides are TGTGCCAGCAGCTTAGCCCAGGTCGGCAATGAGCAGTTCTTC. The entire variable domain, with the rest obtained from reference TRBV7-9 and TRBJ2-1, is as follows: DTGVSQNPRHKITKRGQNVTFRCDPISEHNRLYWYRQTLGQGPEFLTYFQNEAQLEKSRLLSDRFSAERPKGSFSTLEIQRTEQGDSAMYLCASSLAQVGNEQFFGPGTRLTVL.

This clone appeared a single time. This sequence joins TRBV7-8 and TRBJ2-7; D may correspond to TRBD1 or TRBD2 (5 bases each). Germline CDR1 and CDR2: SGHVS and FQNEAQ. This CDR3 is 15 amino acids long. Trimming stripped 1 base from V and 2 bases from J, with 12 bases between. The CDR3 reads CASSLGFGATYEQYF. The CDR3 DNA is TGTGCCAGCAGCTTAGGTTTCGGGGCCACCTACGAGCAGTACTTC.

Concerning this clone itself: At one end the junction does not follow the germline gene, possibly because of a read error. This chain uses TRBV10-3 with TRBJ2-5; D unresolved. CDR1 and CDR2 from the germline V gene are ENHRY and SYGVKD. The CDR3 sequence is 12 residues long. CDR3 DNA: TGTGCCATCAGCGAGTTGAGGGAGACCCAGTACTTC. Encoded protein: CAISELRETQYF.

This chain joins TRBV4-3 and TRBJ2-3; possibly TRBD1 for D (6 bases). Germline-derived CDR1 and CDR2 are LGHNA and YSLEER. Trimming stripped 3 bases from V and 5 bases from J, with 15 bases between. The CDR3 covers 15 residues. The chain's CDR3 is CASSQDSITGDTQYF. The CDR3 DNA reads TGCGCCAGCAGCCAGGACAGTATCACGGGAGATACGCAGTATTTT.

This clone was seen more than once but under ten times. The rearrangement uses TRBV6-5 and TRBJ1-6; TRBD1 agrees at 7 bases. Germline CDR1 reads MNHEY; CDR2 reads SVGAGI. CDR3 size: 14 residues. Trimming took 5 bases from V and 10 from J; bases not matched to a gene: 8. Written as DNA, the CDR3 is TGTGCCAGCAGTGGTCGACAGGGAAACTCACCCCTCCACTTT. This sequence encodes CASSGRQGNSPLHF.

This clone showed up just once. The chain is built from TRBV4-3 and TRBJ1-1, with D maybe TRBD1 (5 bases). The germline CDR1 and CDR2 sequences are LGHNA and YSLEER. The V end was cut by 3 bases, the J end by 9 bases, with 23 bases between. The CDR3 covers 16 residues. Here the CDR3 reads CASSQAREGRSLKAFF. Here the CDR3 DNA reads TGCGCCAGCAGCCAGGCTCGAGAGGGGAGGAGTTTGAAAGCTTTCTTT.

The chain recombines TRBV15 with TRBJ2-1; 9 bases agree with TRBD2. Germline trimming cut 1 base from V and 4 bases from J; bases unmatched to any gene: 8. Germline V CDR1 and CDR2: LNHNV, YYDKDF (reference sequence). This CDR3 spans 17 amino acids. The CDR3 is CATSRGGAGGRYNEQFF. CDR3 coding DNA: TGTGCCACCAGCAGAGGGGGTGCGGGAGGGCGTTACAATGAGCAGTTCTTC.

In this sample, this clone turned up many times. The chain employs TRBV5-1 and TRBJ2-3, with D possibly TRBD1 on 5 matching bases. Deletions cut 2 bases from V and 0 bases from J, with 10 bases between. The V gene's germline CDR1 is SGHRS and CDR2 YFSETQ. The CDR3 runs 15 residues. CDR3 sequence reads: CASSFLGASTDTQYF. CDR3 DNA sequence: TGCGCCAGCAGCTTTCTAGGGGCGAGCACAGATACGCAGTATTTT.

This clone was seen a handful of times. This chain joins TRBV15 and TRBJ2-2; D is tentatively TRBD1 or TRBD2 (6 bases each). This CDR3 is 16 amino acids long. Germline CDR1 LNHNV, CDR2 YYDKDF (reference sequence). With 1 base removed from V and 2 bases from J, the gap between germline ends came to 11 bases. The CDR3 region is CATSRARGANTGELFF. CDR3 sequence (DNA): TGTGCCACCAGCAGAGCTAGGGGGGCTAACACCGGGGAGCTGTTTTTT.

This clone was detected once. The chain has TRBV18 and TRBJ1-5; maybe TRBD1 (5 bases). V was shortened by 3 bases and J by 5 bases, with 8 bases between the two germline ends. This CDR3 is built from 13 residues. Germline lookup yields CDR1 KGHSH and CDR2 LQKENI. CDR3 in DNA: TGTGCCAGCTCACCTGAGGGGCATCAGCCCCAGCATTTT. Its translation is CASSPEGHQPQHF.

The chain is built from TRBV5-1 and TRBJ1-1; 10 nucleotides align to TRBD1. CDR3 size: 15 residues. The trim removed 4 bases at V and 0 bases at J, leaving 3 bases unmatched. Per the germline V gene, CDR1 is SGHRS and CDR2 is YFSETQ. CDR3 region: CASSPDRGVNTEAFF. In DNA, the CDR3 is TGCGCCAGCAGCCCGGACAGGGGGGTGAACACTGAAGCTTTCTTT.

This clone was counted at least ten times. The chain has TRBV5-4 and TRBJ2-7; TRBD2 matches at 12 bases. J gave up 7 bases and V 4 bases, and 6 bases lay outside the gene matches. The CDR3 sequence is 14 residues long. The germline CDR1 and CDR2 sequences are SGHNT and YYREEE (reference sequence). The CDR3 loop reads CASSETSGSREQYF. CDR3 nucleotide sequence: TGTGCCAGCAGCGAGACTAGCGGGAGTCGTGAGCAGTACTTC. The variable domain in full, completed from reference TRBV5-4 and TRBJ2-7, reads ETGVTQSPTHLIKTRGQQVTLRCSSQSGHNTVSWYQQALGQGPQFIFQYYREEENGRGNFPPRFSGLQFPNYSSELNVNALELDDSALYLCASSETSGSREQYFGPGTRLTVT.

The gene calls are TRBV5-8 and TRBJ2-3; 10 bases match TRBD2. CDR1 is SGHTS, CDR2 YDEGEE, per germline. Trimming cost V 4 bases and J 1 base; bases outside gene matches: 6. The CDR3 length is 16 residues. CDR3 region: CASSPTGTSGTDTQYF. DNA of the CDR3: TGTGCCAGCAGCCCAACGGGGACTAGCGGCACAGATACGCAGTATTTT.

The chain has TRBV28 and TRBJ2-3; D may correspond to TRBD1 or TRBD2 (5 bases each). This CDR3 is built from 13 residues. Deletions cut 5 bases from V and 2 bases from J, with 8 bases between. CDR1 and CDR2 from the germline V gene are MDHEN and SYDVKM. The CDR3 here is CASSPGTTDTQYF. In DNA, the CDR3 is TGTGCCAGCAGTCCGGGGACCACAGATACGCAGTATTTT. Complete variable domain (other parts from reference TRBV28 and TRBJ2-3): DVKVTQSSRYLVKRTGEKVFLECVQDMDHENMFWYRQDPGLGLRLIYFSYDVKMKEKGDIPEGYSVSREKKERFSLILESASTNQTSMYLCASSPGTTDTQYFGPGTRLTVL.

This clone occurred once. The CDR3 reads CASSLEETAELFF. The CDR3 coding sequence is TGCGCCAGCAGCTTGGAAGAGACAGCCGAGCTGTTTTTT. V and J are TRBV5-1 and TRBJ2-2; the D gene is possibly TRBD1 (5 bases). The CDR3 spans 13 residues. With 0 bases removed from V and 11 bases from J, the gap between germline ends came to 11 bases. CDR1 SGHRS and CDR2 YFSETQ come from the germline V gene.

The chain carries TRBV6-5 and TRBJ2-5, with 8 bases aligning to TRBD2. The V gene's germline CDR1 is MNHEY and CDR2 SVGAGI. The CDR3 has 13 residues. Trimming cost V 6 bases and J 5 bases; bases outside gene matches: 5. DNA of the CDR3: TGTGCCAGCAGAGGGGGACTAGGCGAGACCCAGTACTTC. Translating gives CASRGGLGETQYF.

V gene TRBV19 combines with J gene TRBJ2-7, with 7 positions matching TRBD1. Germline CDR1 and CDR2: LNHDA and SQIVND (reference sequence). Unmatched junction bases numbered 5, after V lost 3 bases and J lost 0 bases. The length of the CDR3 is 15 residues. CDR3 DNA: TGTGCCAGTAGTATTACAGGGGTGAGCTCCTACGAGCAGTACTTC. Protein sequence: CASSITGVSSYEQYF. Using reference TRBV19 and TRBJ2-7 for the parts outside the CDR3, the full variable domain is DGGITQSPKYLFRKEGQNVTLSCEQNLNHDAMYWYRQDPGQGLRLIYYSQIVNDFQKGDIAEGYSVSREKKESFPLTVTSAQKNPTAFYLCASSITGVSSYEQYFGPGTRLTVT.

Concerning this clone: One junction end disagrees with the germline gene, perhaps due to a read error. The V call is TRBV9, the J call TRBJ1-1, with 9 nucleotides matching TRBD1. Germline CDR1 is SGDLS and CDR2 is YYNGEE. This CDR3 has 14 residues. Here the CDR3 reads CAGSAGQGNTEAFF. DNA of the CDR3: TGTGCCGGCAGCGCGGGACAGGGGAACACTGAAGCTTTCTTT. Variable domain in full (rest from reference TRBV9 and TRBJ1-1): DSGVTQTPKHLITATGQRVTLRCSPRSGDLSVYWYQQSLDQGLQFLIQYYNGEERAKGNILERFSAQQFPDLHSELNLSSLELGDSALYFCAGSAGQGNTEAFFGQGTRLTVV.

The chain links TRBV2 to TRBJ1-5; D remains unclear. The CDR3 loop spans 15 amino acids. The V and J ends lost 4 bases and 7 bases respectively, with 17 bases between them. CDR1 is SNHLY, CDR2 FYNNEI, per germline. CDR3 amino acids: CASSVYGKGRQPQHF. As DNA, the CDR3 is TGTGCCAGCAGTGTTTATGGGAAAGGGAGACAGCCCCAGCATTTT.